The rows below give T cell receptor beta chains drawn from one sample of a study of blood T cell repertoires in COVID-19. TCRdb's table, derived via immunoSEQ multiplex PCR, lists solely in-frame clones and lacks some. Of roughly 150,000 clones in the sample, around 81% were seen once. Sequenced material: peripheral blood. All receptors derive from a man aged 65 to 79 with active or convalescent COVID-19. Both conserved end residues are part of each CDR3. A D gene is named only where the DNA matches it firmly. Part of the rows lack a size; the others show once, few, many or a class for expanded clones.

D gene	V gene	J gene	clone size	CDR3 protein	CDR3 DNA
.	TRBV19	TRBJ1-2	.	CASSIGARTNYGYTF	TGTGCCAGTAGTATTGGGGCCAGGACTAACTATGGCTACACCTTC
.	TRBV19	TRBJ2-2	.	CASRVTSANTGELFF	TGTGCCAGTAGGGTGACATCCGCGAACACCGGGGAGCTGTTTTTT
TRBD1	TRBV9	TRBJ1-6	once	CASSVSSETGWNSPLHF	TGTGCCAGCAGCGTATCTTCCGAGACAGGGTGGAATTCACCCCTCCACTTT
TRBD1	TRBV27	TRBJ1-1	.	CASSLWATRGQAMAFF	TGTGCCAGCAGTTTATGGGCCACGAGGGGACAGGCTATGGCTTTCTTT
TRBD1	TRBV3-1/TRBV3-2	TRBJ1-1	.	CASRPGTGRILTEAFF	TGTGCCAGCAGGCCCGGGACAGGGAGGATACTCACTGAAGCTTTCTTT
TRBD2	TRBV13	TRBJ2-3	.	CASSLAGGRGLFTSTDTQYF	TGTGCCAGCAGCTTAGCCGGGGGGAGGGGCCTGTTCACTAGCACAGATACGCAGTATTTT
.	TRBV6-6	TRBJ1-1	.	CASSRRWTEAFF	TGTGCCAGCAGTCGTCGGTGGACTGAAGCTTTCTTT
TRBD2	TRBV29-1	TRBJ2-1	.	CSVEGLAGGLSYNEQFF	TGCAGCGTTGAGGGACTAGCGGGAGGCCTCTCCTACAATGAGCAGTTCTTC
TRBD1	TRBV29-1	TRBJ2-1	.	CSVFSQGWDEQFF	TGCAGCGTCTTCTCACAGGGGTGGGATGAGCAGTTCTTC
TRBD2	TRBV6-5	TRBJ2-3	.	CASTWTSGRDTQYF	TGTGCCAGCACTTGGACTAGCGGGAGAGATACGCAGTATTTT
.	TRBV27	TRBJ1-4	few	CASSQHDSKNEKLFF	TGTGCCAGCAGTCAACACGACAGCAAAAATGAAAAACTGTTTTTT
.	TRBV30	TRBJ2-2	few	CAWRVFAGELFF	TGTGCCTGGAGAGTCTTTGCGGGGGAGCTGTTTTTT
.	TRBV28	TRBJ1-2	.	CASSFNAPGYTF	TGTGCCAGCAGTTTTAACGCGCCGGGCTACACCTTC
.	TRBV27	TRBJ2-1	.	CASSFKPYNEQFF	TGTGCCAGCAGTTTCAAGCCCTACAATGAGCAGTTCTTC
TRBD1	TRBV11-2	TRBJ1-4	few	CASSRTGTVRSNEKLFF	TGTGCCAGCAGCCGCACTGGGACAGTCAGAAGTAATGAAAAACTGTTTTTT
TRBD1	TRBV6-1	TRBJ1-2	.	CASSEGPATGGGYTF	TGTGCCAGCAGTGAAGGACCCGCTACAGGGGGCGGCTACACCTTC
.	TRBV10-3	TRBJ1-6	.	CAISVDTSPLHF	TGTGCCATCAGTGTAGACACCTCCCCCCTCCACTTT
.	TRBV7-9	TRBJ1-1	.	CASSTDQGFTEAFF	TGTGCCAGCAGCACAGATCAGGGTTTCACTGAAGCTTTCTTT
TRBD1	TRBV19	TRBJ1-5	few	CASMQGANQPQHF	TGTGCCAGTATGCAGGGGGCAAATCAGCCCCAGCATTTT
.	TRBV7-2	TRBJ2-7	once	CASSHRTETYEQYF	TGTGCCAGCAGCCACCGGACAGAGACCTACGAGCAGTACTTC
TRBD1	TRBV18	TRBJ1-6	.	CASSQDRNNSPLHF	TGTGCCAGCTCCCAGGACAGGAATAATTCACCCCTCCACTTT
.	TRBV28	TRBJ1-2	.	CASSLSGYGYTF	TGTGCCAGCAGTTTATCCGGGTATGGCTACACCTTC
TRBD1	TRBV27	TRBJ1-1	.	CASSPTGQENTEAFF	TGTGCCAGCAGTCCGACCGGACAGGAGAACACTGAAGCTTTCTTT
TRBD2	TRBV3-1/TRBV3-2	TRBJ2-7	once	CASSPTSGSSYEQYF	TGTGCCAGCAGCCCCACTAGCGGTAGCTCCTACGAGCAGTACTTC
.	TRBV6-2/TRBV6-3	TRBJ2-3	.	CASSFSLAADTQYF	TGTGCCAGCAGTTTCTCCCTAGCAGCGGATACGCAGTATTTT
.	TRBV5-1	TRBJ1-2	.	CASSLAPKEYGYTF	TGCGCCAGCAGCTTGGCCCCCAAGGAGTATGGCTACACCTTC
TRBD1	TRBV7-3	TRBJ1-6	.	CASSLTQDRISPLHF	TGTGCCAGCAGCTTAACGCAGGACAGGATTTCACCCCTCCACTTT
.	TRBV19	TRBJ1-5	few	CASTLGASNQPQHF	TGTGCCAGTACCCTGGGGGCGAGCAATCAGCCCCAGCATTTT
.	TRBV5-1	TRBJ2-3	once	CASSLGETDTQYF	TGCGCCAGCAGCTTGGGAGAGACAGATACGCAGTATTTT
TRBD2	TRBV24-1	TRBJ2-1	.	CATSDNLAGGTEQFF	TGTGCCACCAGTGATAACCTAGCGGGAGGAACTGAGCAGTTCTTC
TRBD1	TRBV19	TRBJ2-2	once	CASQGDRMAGELFF	TGTGCCAGTCAGGGGGACAGGATGGCCGGGGAGCTGTTTTTT
.	TRBV7-9	TRBJ1-5	.	CASSFAISNQPQHF	TGTGCCAGCAGCTTCGCTATAAGCAATCAGCCCCAGCATTTT
TRBD1	TRBV27	TRBJ2-2	.	CASRGQGRTGELFF	TGTGCCAGCAGAGGACAGGGTCGCACCGGGGAGCTGTTTTTT
.	TRBV12-3/TRBV12-4	TRBJ2-5	.	CASSLPLGETQYF	TGTGCCAGCAGTTTACCCCTCGGAGAGACCCAGTACTTC
.	TRBV6-2/TRBV6-3	TRBJ2-5	.	CASSLHLNRETQYF	TGTGCCAGCAGTCTCCACCTTAATCGGGAGACCCAGTACTTC
.	TRBV9	TRBJ1-5	.	CASSGGGTNQPQHF	TGTGCCAGCAGCGGGGGGGGAACCAATCAGCCCCAGCATTTT
TRBD2	TRBV11-3	TRBJ2-1	.	CASSSHPLAGGYNEQFF	TGTGCCAGCAGCTCCCACCCCCTAGCGGGAGGATACAATGAGCAGTTCTTC
TRBD2	TRBV7-2	TRBJ2-1	.	CASSPRTSGGPGNEQFF	TGTGCCAGCAGCCCTCGGACTAGCGGGGGGCCGGGAAATGAGCAGTTCTTC
.	TRBV4-3	TRBJ1-5	.	CASSQAKRSNQPQHF	TGCGCCAGCAGCCAAGCCAAGAGGTCGAATCAGCCCCAGCATTTT
.	TRBV7-8	TRBJ1-2	.	CASSYSGEGYGYTF	TGTGCCAGCAGCTACTCGGGGGAGGGCTATGGCTACACCTTC